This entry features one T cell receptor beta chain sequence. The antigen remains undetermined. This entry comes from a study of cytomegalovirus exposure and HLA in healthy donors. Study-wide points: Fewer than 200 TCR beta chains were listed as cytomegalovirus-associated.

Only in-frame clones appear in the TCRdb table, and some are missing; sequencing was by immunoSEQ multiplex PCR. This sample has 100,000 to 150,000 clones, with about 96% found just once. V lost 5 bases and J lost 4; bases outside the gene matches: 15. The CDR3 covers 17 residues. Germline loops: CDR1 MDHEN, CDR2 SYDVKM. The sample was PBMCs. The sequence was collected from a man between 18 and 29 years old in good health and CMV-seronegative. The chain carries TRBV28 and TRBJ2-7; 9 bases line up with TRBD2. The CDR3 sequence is CASSAAEREDYRYEQYF. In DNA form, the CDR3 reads TGTGCCAGCAGTGCCGCGGAGCGGGAGGATTACCGTTACGAGCAGTACTTC. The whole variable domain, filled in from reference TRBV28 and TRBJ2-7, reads DVKVTQSSRYLVKRTGEKVFLECVQDMDHENMFWYRQDPGLGLRLIYFSYDVKMKEKGDIPEGYSVSREKKERFSLILESASTNQTSMYLCASSAAEREDYRYEQYFGPGTRLTVT.